The T cell receptor beta chain described here comes from a study of T cells in Graves' hyperthyroidism and ophthalmopathy. Study observations and caveats: Peripheral blood also featured most of the thyroid clonotypes expanded above 0.001. From stable hyperthyroidism, ophthalmopathy was separated by a 13 V-J model.

This clonotype was recorded many times. No antigen is known for it. Researchers took RNA transcripts and amplified the TCR beta CDR3 regions from them. Primed by the HTBI set, a first-round RT-PCR was run on the TCR CDR3. MiXCR was run by TCRdb on the multiplex PCR reads, yielding one entry per CDR3 protein. The data show hundreds of thousands of distinct CDR3 sequences, about 20% seen once. The sequencing input was blood. This TCR came from a man aged 40-49 years with Graves' ophthalmopathy.

The CDR3 protein is CSASGTSGATEQYF. The CDR3 DNA reads TGCAGTGCCTCCGGGACTAGTGGCGCTACGGAGCAGTACTTC. The rearrangement links TRBV20-1 to TRBJ2-7; 8 bases agree with TRBD2. V was clipped by 6 bases and J by 7 bases; unmatched bases: 14. Germline CDR1 DFQATT, CDR2 SNEGSKA (reference sequence). The CDR3 covers 14 residues.